This T cell receptor beta chain was recovered during a study of response to subunit inactivated influenza vaccine. Findings and limits, study-wide: New T cells are recruited in small numbers by each seasonal influenza vaccination, according to the authors' suggestion.

TCRdb analysed the RT-PCR reads with MiXCR anew, one entry per CDR3 protein. The sample yields around 180,000 distinct CDR3 sequences, 9.2% seen once. CDR1 and CDR2 (germline): LGHNA, YSLEER. V lost 2 bases to trimming and J lost 7 bases; unmatched junction nucleotides: 7. This CDR3 has 15 residues. As for this clonotype: Its antigen is not identified.

The material was non-naive T cells sorted from PBMCs, obtained on the day of vaccination. This sequence originates from a man aged 50-59 years who received an inactivated influenza vaccine. The chain recombines TRBV4-3 with TRBJ2-3, with TRBD2 matching over 9 bases. DNA for the CDR3: TGCGCCAGCAGCCAATTTGCGGGGGGGCGATATACGCAGTATTTT. It specifies CASSQFAGGRYTQYF.